This record looks at one T cell receptor beta chain sequence and its context. The antigen remains undetermined. Every donor had blood drawn once into heparin, approximately 120 mL on average. Losses at the gene ends were 6 bases for V and 2 bases for J; bases not matched to a gene: 4. The germline CDR1 and CDR2 sequences are MNHEY and SVGAGI. CDR3 length: 14 amino acids. This entry belongs to a study of beta chain features in type 1 diabetes. TCRB transcripts that were expressed got sequenced, as all of the isolated RNA had been reverse transcribed. The average read count of naive, central memory and regulatory T cell samples was about 3.57 million. Profiled with immunoSEQ multiplex PCR; TCRdb holds only in-frame clones, not every one. The sample holds roughly 53,000 clones, about 40% seen once. General study findings and limits: The naive, central memory and Treg TCRB repertoires of patients appeared to be more similar to one another than those of healthy donors. Among all four CD4+ subsets, Type 1 diabetes patients had TCRB CDR3s that were moderately but significantly shorter.

The clonotype comes from a man between 25 and 39 years old with type 1 diabetes. Sequencing was carried out using Tregs from blood. The J gene is TRBJ2-7, the V gene TRBV6-5, with 10 bases matching TRBD1. The CDR3 sequence is CASRRTGGTYEQYF. CDR3 coding DNA: TGTGCCAGCAGGAGGACAGGGGGGACCTACGAGCAGTACTTC.